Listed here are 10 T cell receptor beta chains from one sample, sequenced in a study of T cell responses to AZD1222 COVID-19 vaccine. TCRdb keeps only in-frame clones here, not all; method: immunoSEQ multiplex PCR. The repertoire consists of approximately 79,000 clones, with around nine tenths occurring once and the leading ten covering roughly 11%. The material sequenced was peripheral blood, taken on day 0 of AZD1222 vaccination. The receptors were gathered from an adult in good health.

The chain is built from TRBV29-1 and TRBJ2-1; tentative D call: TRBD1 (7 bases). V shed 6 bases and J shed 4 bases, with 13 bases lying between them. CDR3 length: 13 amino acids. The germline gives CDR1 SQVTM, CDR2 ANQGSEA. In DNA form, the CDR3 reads TGCAGCGTCTTTGCGGGACAGTACAATGAGCAGTTCTTC. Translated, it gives CSVFAGQYNEQFF.

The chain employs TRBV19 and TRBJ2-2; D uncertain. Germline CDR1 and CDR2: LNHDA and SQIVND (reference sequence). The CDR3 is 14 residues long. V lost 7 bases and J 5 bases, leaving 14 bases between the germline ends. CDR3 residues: CASTHGSGTGELFF. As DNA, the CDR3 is TGTGCCAGTACGCACGGGTCGGGTACCGGGGAGCTGTTTTTT.

The CDR3 DNA reads as TGTGCCAGCAGCCCGCGGACAGGGATAAACATTCAGTACTTC. Residues: CASSPRTGINIQYF. The chain combines TRBV9 with TRBJ2-4; 8 bases line up with TRBD1. Trimming removed 4 bases from V and 6 bases from J; junction bases left unmatched: 6. There are 14 residues in the CDR3. Per germline, CDR1 SGDLS and CDR2 YYNGEE.

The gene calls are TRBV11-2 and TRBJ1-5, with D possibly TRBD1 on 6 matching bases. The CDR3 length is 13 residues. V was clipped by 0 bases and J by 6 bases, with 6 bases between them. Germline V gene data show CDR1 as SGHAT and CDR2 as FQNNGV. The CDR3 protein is CASSLEQGQPQHF. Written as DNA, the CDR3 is TGTGCCAGCAGCTTAGAACAGGGTCAGCCCCAGCATTTT.

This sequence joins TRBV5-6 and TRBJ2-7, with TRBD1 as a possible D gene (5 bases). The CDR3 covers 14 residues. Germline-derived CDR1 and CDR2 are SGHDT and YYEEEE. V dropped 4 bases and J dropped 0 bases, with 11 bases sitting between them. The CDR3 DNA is TGTGCCAGCAGCGGGATCGACAGCTCCTACGAGCAGTACTTC. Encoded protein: CASSGIDSSYEQYF. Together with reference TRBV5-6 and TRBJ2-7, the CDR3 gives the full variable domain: DAGVTQSPTHLIKTRGQQVTLRCSPKSGHDTVSWYQQALGQGPQFIFQYYEEEERQRGNFPDRFSGHQFPNYSSELNVNALLLGDSALYLCASSGIDSSYEQYFGPGTRLTVT.

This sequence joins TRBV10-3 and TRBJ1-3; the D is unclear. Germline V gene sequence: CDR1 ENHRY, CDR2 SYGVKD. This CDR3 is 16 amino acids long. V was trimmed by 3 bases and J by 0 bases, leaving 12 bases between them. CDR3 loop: CAISDSGASSGNTIYF. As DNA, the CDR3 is TGTGCCATCAGTGATTCAGGTGCCTCCTCTGGAAACACCATATATTTT.

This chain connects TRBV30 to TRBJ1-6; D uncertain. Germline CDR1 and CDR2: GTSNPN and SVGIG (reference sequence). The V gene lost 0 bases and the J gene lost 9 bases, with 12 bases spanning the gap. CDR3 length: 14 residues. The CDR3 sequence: CAWSVGLSTSPLHF. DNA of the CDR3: TGTGCCTGGAGTGTCGGACTTTCGACTTCACCCCTCCACTTT.

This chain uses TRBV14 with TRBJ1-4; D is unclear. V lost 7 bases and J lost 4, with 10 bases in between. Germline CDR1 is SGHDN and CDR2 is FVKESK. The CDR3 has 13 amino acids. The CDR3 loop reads CASNGQYNEKLFF. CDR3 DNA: TGTGCCAGCAACGGGCAGTATAATGAAAAACTGTTTTTT.

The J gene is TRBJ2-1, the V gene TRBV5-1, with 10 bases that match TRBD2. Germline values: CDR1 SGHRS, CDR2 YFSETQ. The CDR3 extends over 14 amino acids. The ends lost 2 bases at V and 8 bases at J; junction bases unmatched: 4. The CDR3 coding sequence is TGCGCCAGCAGCTTCTCCCTAGCGGGAGATGAGCAGTTCTTC. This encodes CASSFSLAGDEQFF. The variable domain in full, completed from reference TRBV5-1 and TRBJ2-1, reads KAGVTQTPRYLIKTRGQQVTLSCSPISGHRSVSWYQQTPGQGLQFLFEYFSETQRNKGNFPGRFSGRQFSNSRSEMNVSTLELGDSALYLCASSFSLAGDEQFFGPGTRLTVL.

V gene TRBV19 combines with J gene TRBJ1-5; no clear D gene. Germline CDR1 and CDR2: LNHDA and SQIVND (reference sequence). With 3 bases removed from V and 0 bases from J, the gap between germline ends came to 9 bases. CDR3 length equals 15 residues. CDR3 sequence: CASSITGISNQPQHF. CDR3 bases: TGTGCCAGTAGTATTACCGGGATTAGCAATCAGCCCCAGCATTTT.